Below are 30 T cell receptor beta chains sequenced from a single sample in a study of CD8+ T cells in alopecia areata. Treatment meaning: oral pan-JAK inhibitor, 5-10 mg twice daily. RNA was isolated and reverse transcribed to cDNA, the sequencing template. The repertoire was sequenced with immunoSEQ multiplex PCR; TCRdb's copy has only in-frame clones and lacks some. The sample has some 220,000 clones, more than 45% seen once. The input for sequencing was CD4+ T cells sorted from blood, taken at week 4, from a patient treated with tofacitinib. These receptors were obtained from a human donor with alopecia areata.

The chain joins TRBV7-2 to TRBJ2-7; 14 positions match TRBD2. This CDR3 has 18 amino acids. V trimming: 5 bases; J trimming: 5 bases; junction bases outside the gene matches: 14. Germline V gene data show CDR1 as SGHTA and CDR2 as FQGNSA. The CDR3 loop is CASSPKGTSGGRGDEQYF. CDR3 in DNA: TGTGCCAGCAGCCCAAAAGGGACTAGCGGGGGCCGTGGGGACGAGCAGTACTTC. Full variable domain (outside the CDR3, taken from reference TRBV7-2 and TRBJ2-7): GAGVSQSPSNKVTEKGKDVELRCDPISGHTALYWYRQSLGQGLEFLIYFQGNSAPDKSGLPSDRFSAERTGGSVSTLTIQRTQQEDSAVYLCASSPKGTSGGRGDEQYFGPGTRLTVT.

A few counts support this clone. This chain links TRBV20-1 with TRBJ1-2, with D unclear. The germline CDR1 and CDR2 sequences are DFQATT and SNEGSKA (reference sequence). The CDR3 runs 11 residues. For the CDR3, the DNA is TGCAGCACCCACTATCTCGGGGGCTACACCTTC. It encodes CSTHYLGGYTF.

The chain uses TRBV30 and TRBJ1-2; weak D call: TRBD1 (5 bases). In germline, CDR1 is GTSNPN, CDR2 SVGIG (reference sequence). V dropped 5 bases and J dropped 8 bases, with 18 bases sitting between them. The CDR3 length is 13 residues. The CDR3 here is CAWGAGLIEGYTF. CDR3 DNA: TGTGCCTGGGGGGCAGGGTTGATCGAAGGCTACACCTTC.

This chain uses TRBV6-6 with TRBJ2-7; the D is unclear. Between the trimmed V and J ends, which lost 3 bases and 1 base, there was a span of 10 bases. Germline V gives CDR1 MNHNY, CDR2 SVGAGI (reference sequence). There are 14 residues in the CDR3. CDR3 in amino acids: CASSYMGMSYEQYF. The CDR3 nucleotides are TGTGCCAGCAGTTATATGGGTATGTCCTACGAGCAGTACTTC.

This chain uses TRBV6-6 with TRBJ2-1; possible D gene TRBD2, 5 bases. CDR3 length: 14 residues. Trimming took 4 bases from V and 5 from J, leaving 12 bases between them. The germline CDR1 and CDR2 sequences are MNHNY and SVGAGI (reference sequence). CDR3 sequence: CASSSGVPDNEQFF. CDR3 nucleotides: TGTGCCAGCAGTTCCGGGGTCCCCGACAATGAGCAGTTCTTC.

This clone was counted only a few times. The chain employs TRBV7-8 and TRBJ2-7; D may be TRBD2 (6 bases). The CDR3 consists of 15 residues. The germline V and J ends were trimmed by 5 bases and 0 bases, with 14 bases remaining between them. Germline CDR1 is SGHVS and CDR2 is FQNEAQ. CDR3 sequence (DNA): TGTGCCAGCAGCCCGGGGGAGCGGATCTCCTACGAGCAGTACTTC. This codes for CASSPGERISYEQYF.

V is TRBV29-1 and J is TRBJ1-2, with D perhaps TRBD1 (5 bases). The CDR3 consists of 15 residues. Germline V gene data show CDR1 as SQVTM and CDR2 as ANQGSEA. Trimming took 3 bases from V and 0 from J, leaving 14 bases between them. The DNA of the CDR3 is TGCAGCGTTGATGGGTTCGACAGTTCTAACTATGGCTACACCTTC. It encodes CSVDGFDSSNYGYTF.

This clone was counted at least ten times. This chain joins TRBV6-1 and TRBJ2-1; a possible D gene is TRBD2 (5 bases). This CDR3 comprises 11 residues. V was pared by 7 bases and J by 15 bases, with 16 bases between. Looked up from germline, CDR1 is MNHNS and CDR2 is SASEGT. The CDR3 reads CASKRRDSLFF. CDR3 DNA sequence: TGTGCCAGCAAAAGACGGGATAGCCTGTTCTTC.

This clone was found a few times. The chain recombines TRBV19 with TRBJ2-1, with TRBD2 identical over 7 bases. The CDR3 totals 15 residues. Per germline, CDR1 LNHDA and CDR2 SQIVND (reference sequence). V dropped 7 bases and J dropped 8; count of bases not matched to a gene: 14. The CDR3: CASTPGRGRSHEQFF. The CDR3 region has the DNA TGTGCCAGTACCCCGGGGAGGGGACGGAGCCATGAGCAGTTCTTC.

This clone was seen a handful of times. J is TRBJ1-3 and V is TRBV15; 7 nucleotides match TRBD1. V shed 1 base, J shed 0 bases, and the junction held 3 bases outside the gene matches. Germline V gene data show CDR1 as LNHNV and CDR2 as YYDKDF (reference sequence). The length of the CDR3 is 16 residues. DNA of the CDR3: TGTGCCACCAGCAGAGCGGGACAGATCTCTGGAAACACCATATATTTT. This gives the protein CATSRAGQISGNTIYF.

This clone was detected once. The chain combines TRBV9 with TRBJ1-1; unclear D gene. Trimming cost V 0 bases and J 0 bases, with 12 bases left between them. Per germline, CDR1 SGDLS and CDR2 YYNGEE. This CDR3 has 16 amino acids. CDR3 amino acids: CASSVGPATLNTEAFF. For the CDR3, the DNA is TGTGCCAGCAGCGTAGGACCCGCAACCTTGAACACTGAAGCTTTCTTT.

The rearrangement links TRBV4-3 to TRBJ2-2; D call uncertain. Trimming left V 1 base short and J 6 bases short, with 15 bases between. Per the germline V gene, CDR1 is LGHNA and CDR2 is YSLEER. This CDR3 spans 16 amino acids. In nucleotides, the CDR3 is TGCGCCAGCAGCCAAGGAAATGGAATTCGTGCCGGGGAGCTGTTTTTT. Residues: CASSQGNGIRAGELFF.

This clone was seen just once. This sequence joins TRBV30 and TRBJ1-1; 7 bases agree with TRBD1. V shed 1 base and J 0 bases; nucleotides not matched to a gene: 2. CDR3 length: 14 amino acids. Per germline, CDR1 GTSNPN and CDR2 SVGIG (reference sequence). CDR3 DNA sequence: TGTGCCTGGAGTGCGGGACAGCTGAACACTGAAGCTTTCTTT. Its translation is CAWSAGQLNTEAFF.

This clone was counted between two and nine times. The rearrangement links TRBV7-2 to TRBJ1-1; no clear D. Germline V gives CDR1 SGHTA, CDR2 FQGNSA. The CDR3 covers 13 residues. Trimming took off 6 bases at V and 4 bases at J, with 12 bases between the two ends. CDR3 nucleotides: TGTGCCAGCAGTCTAGTGGCGGGCACTGAAGCTTTCTTT. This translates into CASSLVAGTEAFF.

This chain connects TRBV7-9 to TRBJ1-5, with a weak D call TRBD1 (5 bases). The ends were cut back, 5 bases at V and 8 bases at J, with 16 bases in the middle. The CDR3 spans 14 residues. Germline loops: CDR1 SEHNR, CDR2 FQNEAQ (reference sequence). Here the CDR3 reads CASSLGITGEPQHF. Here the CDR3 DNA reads TGTGCCAGCAGCCTTGGCATTACGGGGGAGCCCCAGCATTTT.

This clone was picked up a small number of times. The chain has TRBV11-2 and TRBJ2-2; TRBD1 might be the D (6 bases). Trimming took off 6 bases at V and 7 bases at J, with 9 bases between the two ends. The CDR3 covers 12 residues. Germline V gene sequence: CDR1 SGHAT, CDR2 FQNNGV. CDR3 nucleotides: TGTGCCAGCAGAAAACAGGGCGGGGAGCTGTTTTTT. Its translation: CASRKQGGELFF.

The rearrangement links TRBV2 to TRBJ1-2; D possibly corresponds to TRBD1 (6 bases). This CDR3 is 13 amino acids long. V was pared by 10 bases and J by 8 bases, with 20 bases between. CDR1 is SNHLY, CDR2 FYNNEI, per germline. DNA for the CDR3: TGTGCCACCCCGGTAGGGGGGAATTCGGGCTACACCTTC. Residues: CATPVGGNSGYTF. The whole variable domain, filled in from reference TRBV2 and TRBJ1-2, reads EPEVTQTPSHQVTQMGQEVILRCVPISNHLYFYWYRQILGQKVEFLVSFYNNEISEKSEIFDDQFSVERPDGSNFTLKIRSTKLEDSAMYFCATPVGGNSGYTFGSGTRLTVV.

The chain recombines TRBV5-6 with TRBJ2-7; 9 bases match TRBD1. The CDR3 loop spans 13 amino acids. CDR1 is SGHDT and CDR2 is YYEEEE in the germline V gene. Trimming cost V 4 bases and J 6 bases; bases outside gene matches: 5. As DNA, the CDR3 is TGTGCCAGCAGCCCGGACAGGGGTCGCGAGCAGTACTTC. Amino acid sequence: CASSPDRGREQYF.

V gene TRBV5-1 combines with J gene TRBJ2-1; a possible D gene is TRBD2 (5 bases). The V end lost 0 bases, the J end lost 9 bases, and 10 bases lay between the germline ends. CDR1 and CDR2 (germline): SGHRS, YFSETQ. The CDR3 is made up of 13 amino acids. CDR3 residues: CASSLGGRAEQFF. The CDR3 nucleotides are TGCGCCAGCAGCTTGGGAGGGCGGGCTGAGCAGTTCTTC.

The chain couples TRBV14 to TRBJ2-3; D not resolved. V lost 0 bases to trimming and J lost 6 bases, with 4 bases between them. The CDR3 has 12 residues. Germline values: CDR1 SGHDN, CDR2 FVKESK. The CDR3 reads CASSQDSDTQYF. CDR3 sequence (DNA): TGTGCCAGCAGCCAAGATTCGGATACGCAGTATTTT.

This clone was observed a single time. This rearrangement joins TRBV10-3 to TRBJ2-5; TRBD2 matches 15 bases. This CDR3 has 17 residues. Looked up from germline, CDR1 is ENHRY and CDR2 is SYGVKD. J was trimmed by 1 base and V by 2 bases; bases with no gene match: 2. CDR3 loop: CAISEGTSGGSQETQYF. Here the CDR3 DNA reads TGTGCCATCAGTGAGGGGACTAGCGGGGGGTCCCAAGAGACCCAGTACTTC.

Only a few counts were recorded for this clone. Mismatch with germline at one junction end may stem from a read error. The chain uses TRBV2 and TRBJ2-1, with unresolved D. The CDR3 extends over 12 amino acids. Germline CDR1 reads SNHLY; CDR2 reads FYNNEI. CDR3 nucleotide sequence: TGTGCCAGCAGTGAAGCTAAGACAATTTCGCTCTTC. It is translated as CASSEAKTISLF. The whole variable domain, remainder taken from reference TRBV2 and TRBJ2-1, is EPEVTQTPSHQVTQMGQEVILRCVPISNHLYFYWYRQILGQKVEFLVSFYNNEISEKSEIFDDQFSVERPDGSNFTLKIRSTKLEDSAMYFCASSEAKTISLFGPGTRLTVL.

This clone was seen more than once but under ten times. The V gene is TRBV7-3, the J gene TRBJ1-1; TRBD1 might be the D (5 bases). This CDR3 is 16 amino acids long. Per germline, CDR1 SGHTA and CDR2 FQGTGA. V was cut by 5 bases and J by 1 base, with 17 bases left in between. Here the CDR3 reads CASSQNGAGRNTEAFF. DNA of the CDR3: TGTGCCAGCAGCCAAAACGGGGCAGGGAGGAACACTGAAGCTTTCTTT.

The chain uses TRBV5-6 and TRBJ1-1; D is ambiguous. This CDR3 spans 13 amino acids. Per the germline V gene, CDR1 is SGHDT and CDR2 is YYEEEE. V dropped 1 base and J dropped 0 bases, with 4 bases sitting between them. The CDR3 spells CASSLFMNTEAFF. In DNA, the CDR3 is TGTGCCAGCAGCTTGTTCATGAACACTGAAGCTTTCTTT.

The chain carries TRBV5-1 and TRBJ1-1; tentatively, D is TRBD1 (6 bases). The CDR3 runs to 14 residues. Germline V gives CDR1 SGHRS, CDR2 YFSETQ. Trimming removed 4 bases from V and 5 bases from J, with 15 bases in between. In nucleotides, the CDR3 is TGCGCCAGCAGCCCTCAGGGGCGGGAGACTGAAGCTTTCTTT. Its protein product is CASSPQGRETEAFF. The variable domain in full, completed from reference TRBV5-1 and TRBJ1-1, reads KAGVTQTPRYLIKTRGQQVTLSCSPISGHRSVSWYQQTPGQGLQFLFEYFSETQRNKGNFPGRFSGRQFSNSRSEMNVSTLELGDSALYLCASSPQGRETEAFFGQGTRLTVV.

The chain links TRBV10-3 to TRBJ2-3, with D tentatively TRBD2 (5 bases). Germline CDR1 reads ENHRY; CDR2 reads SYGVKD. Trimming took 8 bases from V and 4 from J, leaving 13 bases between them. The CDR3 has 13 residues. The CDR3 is CAIGLREPDTQYF. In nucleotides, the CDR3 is TGTGCCATCGGACTGAGGGAACCAGATACGCAGTATTTT.

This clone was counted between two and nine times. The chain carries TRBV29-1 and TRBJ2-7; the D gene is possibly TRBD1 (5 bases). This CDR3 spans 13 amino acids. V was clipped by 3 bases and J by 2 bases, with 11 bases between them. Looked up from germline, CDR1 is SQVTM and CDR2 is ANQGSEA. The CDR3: CSVEGREPYEQYF. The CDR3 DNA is TGCAGCGTTGAGGGCAGGGAACCCTACGAGCAGTACTTC.

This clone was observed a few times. The CDR3 DNA reads as TGTGCCAGCTCAAGACCGGGTTATAGCAATCAGCCCCAGCATTTT. It encodes CASSRPGYSNQPQHF. The J gene is TRBJ1-5, the V gene TRBV6-1; D gene ambiguous. CDR1 is MNHNS, CDR2 SASEGT, per germline. Trimming left V 8 bases short and J 0 bases short, with 14 bases between. The CDR3 loop spans 15 amino acids.

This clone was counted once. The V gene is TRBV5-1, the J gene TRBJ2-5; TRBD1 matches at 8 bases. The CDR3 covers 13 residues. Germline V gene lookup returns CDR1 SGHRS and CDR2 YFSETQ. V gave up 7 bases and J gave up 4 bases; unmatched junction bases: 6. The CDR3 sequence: CASLEQGGETQYF. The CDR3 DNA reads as TGCGCCAGCCTGGAACAGGGGGGAGAGACCCAGTACTTC. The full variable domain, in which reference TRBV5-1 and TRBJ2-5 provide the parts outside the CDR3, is KAGVTQTPRYLIKTRGQQVTLSCSPISGHRSVSWYQQTPGQGLQFLFEYFSETQRNKGNFPGRFSGRQFSNSRSEMNVSTLELGDSALYLCASLEQGGETQYFGPGTRLLVL.

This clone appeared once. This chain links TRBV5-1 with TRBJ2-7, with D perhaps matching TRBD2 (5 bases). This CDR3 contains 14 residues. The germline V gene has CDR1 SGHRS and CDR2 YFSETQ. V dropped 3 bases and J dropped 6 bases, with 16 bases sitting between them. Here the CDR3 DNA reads TGCGCCAGCAGCTGGGGAGTGGAGGCGGGCGAGCAGTACTTC. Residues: CASSWGVEAGEQYF.